A single sample is the source of the 23 T cell receptor beta chains below, sequenced in a study of blood T cell repertoires in COVID-19 (dated by TCRdb to the early 2020s). Libraries came from the immunoSEQ multiplex PCR assay. Held by TCRdb, this immuneACCESS table contains in-frame sequences only and omits some clones. Under half of the omission traces to an unresolved V gene where checked; the cause of the rest is unknown. For this sample the table gives 200,000 to 250,000 clones, of which 84% were detected only once. The ten most abundant clones make up 1.4% of the sample. The specimen was peripheral blood. The receptors stem from a woman aged 40-49 years who had recovered from COVID-19.

The J gene is TRBJ2-3, the V gene TRBV24-1; no definite D call. Germline V gene lookup returns CDR1 KGHDR and CDR2 SFDVKD. There are 13 residues in the CDR3. V gave up 4 bases and J gave up 0 bases, with 4 bases separating them. The CDR3 DNA reads as TGTGCCACCAGTGACAGGAGCACAGATACGCAGTATTTT. Translated: CATSDRSTDTQYF.

The chain carries TRBV9 and TRBJ1-2, with 9 bases fitting TRBD1. The ends lost 3 bases at V and 1 base at J; junction bases unmatched: 10. In germline, CDR1 is SGDLS, CDR2 YYNGEE. The CDR3 length is 17 residues. CDR3 amino acids: CASSAGTGLHHNYGYTF. DNA of the CDR3: TGTGCCAGCAGCGCAGGGACAGGGCTTCACCATAACTATGGCTACACCTTC.

Written as DNA, the CDR3 is TGTGCCAGCAGCGGAGGACAGGCATACTCTGGAAACACCATATATTTT. This codes for CASSGGQAYSGNTIYF. The V gene is TRBV11-1, the J gene TRBJ1-3, with 7 bases that match TRBD1. V lost 5 bases to trimming and J lost 0 bases; unmatched junction nucleotides: 7. CDR1 and CDR2 (germline): SGHAT, FQDESV (reference sequence). CDR3 length: 16 amino acids.

This chain uses TRBV6-2 or TRBV6-3 with TRBJ1-1; unclear D gene. The CDR3 runs to 16 residues. CDR1 is MNHEY, CDR2 SVGEGT, per germline. The V and J ends lost 2 bases and 0 bases respectively, with 13 bases between them. The CDR3 DNA reads TGTGCCAGCAGTTACAAACTACCAATTTTGAACACTGAAGCTTTCTTT. Its translation: CASSYKLPILNTEAFF.

The chain couples TRBV5-1 to TRBJ2-1, with 11 bases fitting TRBD2. CDR1 and CDR2 from the germline V gene are SGHRS and YFSETQ. The trim removed 2 bases at V and 9 bases at J, leaving 4 bases unmatched. The CDR3 is made up of 14 amino acids. CDR3 protein: CASSLLAGEGEQFF. For the CDR3, the DNA is TGCGCCAGCAGCTTACTAGCGGGGGAAGGTGAGCAGTTCTTC.

This clone was counted between two and nine times. The genes are TRBV10-2 and TRBJ2-2; 10 positions match TRBD1. In germline, CDR1 is WSHSY, CDR2 SAAADI. The CDR3 sequence is 17 residues long. V was clipped by 5 bases and J by 2 bases; unmatched bases: 8. The DNA for the CDR3 is TGCGCCAGCAGTAGGGACAGGGGAGGGACTAACACCGGGGAGCTGTTTTTT. It translates to CASSRDRGGTNTGELFF.

The V and J genes are TRBV5-1 and TRBJ2-7; tentative D call: TRBD2 (6 bases). Germline V gene data show CDR1 as SGHRS and CDR2 as YFSETQ. Trimming shortened V by 0 bases and J by 0 bases, and 10 bases separated the two germline ends. CDR3 size: 15 residues. CDR3 sequence reads: CASSLAAGSSYEQYF. The CDR3 DNA reads TGCGCCAGCAGCTTGGCGGCGGGGTCCTCCTACGAGCAGTACTTC.

The rearrangement joins TRBV5-1 to TRBJ1-2; 9 positions agree with TRBD1. The CDR3 has 15 residues. V lost 0 bases and J lost 4; bases outside the gene matches: 4. Germline lookup yields CDR1 SGHRS and CDR2 YFSETQ. This chain's CDR3 is CASSLEQGAFYGYTF. CDR3 DNA: TGCGCCAGCAGCTTGGAACAGGGGGCGTTCTATGGCTACACCTTC.

This clone was recorded only once. The chain recombines TRBV5-6 with TRBJ2-5; no definite D call. This CDR3 comprises 13 residues. Germline loops: CDR1 SGHDT, CDR2 YYEEEE. Deletions cut 0 bases from V and 2 bases from J, with 5 bases between. For the CDR3, the DNA is TGTGCCAGCAGCTTGGGGCAGCAAGAGACCCAGTACTTC. This encodes CASSLGQQETQYF.

This chain joins TRBV19 and TRBJ2-1; TRBD1 aligns across 11 bases. The germline gives CDR1 LNHDA, CDR2 SQIVND (reference sequence). The junction had 14 bases not matched to a gene; V was cut back by 9 bases and J by 4 bases. The CDR3 covers 17 residues. In DNA form, the CDR3 reads TGTGCCAGCTCCCAACCCCCCGGGACAGGGGGGTACAATGAGCAGTTCTTC. As protein: CASSQPPGTGGYNEQFF.

The J gene is TRBJ1-2, the V gene TRBV7-2, with D possibly matching TRBD1 (6 bases). The V gene lost 5 bases and the J gene lost 8 bases, with 12 bases spanning the gap. This CDR3 has 12 amino acids. The germline gives CDR1 SGHTA, CDR2 FQGNSA. The CDR3 sequence: CASSRGGWGYTF. The CDR3 region has the DNA TGTGCCAGCAGCAGGGGGGGTTGGGGCTACACCTTC.

The J gene is TRBJ2-3, the V gene TRBV28, with D possibly matching TRBD2 (6 bases). Trimming took off 4 bases at V and 9 bases at J, with 11 bases between the two ends. The germline gives CDR1 MDHEN, CDR2 SYDVKM. The CDR3 contains 12 residues. CDR3 DNA sequence: TGTGCCAGCAGTTCGGGAGCCCGGACGCAGTATTTT. Its protein product is CASSSGARTQYF.

This chain uses TRBV7-9 with TRBJ2-7, with D perhaps TRBD2 (7 bases). Per germline, CDR1 SEHNR and CDR2 FQNEAQ (reference sequence). The ends were cut back, 5 bases at V and 7 bases at J, with 18 bases in the middle. This CDR3 has 14 amino acids. Here the CDR3 reads CASSPVPGGGEQYF. CDR3 nucleotides: TGTGCCAGCAGCCCGGTCCCGGGGGGCGGTGAGCAGTACTTC.

DNA of the CDR3: TGCGCCAGCAGCCGTCCTCAAGAGACCCAGTACTTC. This translates into CASSRPQETQYF. This rearrangement joins TRBV5-1 to TRBJ2-5; no definite D call. Trimming removed 4 bases at V and 2 bases at J, with 6 bases between. Germline V gene lookup returns CDR1 SGHRS and CDR2 YFSETQ. This CDR3 spans 12 amino acids.

This clone was observed once. V and J are TRBV4-3 and TRBJ1-5; a possible D gene is TRBD1 (5 bases). Germline V lookup: CDR1 LGHNA, CDR2 YSLEER. This CDR3 comprises 14 residues. V was clipped by 2 bases and J by 4 bases, with 9 bases between them. This chain's CDR3 is CASSQISGNQPQHF. The CDR3 DNA is TGCGCCAGCAGCCAAATATCAGGGAATCAGCCCCAGCATTTT.

V usage is TRBV5-1 and J usage is TRBJ2-5; 8 nucleotides align to TRBD1. V shed 4 bases and J 5 bases; nucleotides not matched to a gene: 4. Germline V gives CDR1 SGHRS, CDR2 YFSETQ. CDR3 length: 13 residues. For the CDR3, the DNA is TGCGCCAGCAGCCGGACAGGGAAGGAGACCCAGTACTTC. Its translation is CASSRTGKETQYF.

A few counts support this clone. V and J are TRBV7-9 and TRBJ1-1; TRBD1 is a possible D gene (6 bases). This CDR3 is 13 amino acids long. V was shortened by 2 bases and J by 7 bases, with 11 bases between the two germline ends. Germline V gives CDR1 SEHNR, CDR2 FQNEAQ (reference sequence). In DNA form, the CDR3 reads TGTGCCAGCAGCTTAAGGGGGAACTTTGAAGCTTTCTTT. As protein: CASSLRGNFEAFF.

This clone showed up many times. This sample also contains other DNA sequences that code for the same CDR3. The J gene is TRBJ1-1, the V gene TRBV14, with D possibly TRBD1 on 6 matching bases. Trimming cost V 1 base and J 2 bases, with 11 bases left between them. CDR1 is SGHDN, CDR2 FVKESK, per germline. The CDR3 is made up of 15 amino acids. The CDR3 sequence is CASSQVAGANTEAFF. The CDR3 DNA reads as TGTGCCAGCAGCCAAGTGGCAGGGGCCAACACTGAAGCTTTCTTT.

J is TRBJ1-1 and V is TRBV19, with D perhaps matching TRBD1 (5 bases). Trimming took 3 bases from V and 1 from J, leaving 9 bases between them. CDR1 and CDR2 from the germline V gene are LNHDA and SQIVND (reference sequence). CDR3 size: 14 residues. CDR3 nucleotides: TGTGCCAGTAGTATTAGTAGGGGGAACACTGAAGCTTTCTTT. This codes for CASSISRGNTEAFF.

The CDR3 here is CASSDLRDRFYEQYF. The CDR3 bases are TGTGCCAGCAGCGACCTTCGGGACAGGTTCTACGAGCAGTACTTC. The rearrangement joins TRBV6-2 or TRBV6-3 to TRBJ2-7; 8 bases align to TRBD1. V lost 6 bases and J lost 3; bases outside the gene matches: 10. Germline assignment: CDR1 MNHEY and CDR2 SVGEGT. The CDR3 extends over 15 amino acids.

The V and J genes are TRBV12-3 or TRBV12-4 and TRBJ2-1; 7 bases line up with TRBD1. The CDR3 has 13 residues. The trim removed 10 bases at V and 2 bases at J, leaving 5 bases unmatched. The CDR3 reads CATEQGTYNEQFF. CDR3 nucleotides: TGTGCCACAGAACAGGGGACCTACAATGAGCAGTTCTTC.

The gene calls are TRBV18 and TRBJ1-6; D remains unclear. The CDR3 extends over 14 amino acids. Germline CDR1 and CDR2: KGHSH and LQKENI. Between the trimmed V and J ends, which lost 2 bases and 9 bases, there was a span of 11 bases. The CDR3 sequence is CASSPGDRGSPLHF. As DNA, the CDR3 is TGTGCCAGCTCACCAGGGGATCGGGGTTCACCCCTCCACTTT.

V and J are TRBV7-9 and TRBJ2-7; D possibly corresponds to TRBD2 (5 bases). CDR1 SEHNR and CDR2 FQNEAQ come from the germline V gene (reference sequence). The CDR3 spans 14 residues. Trimming left V 3 bases short and J 5 bases short, with 14 bases between. The CDR3 spells CASSLGSGLDEQYF. The CDR3 DNA reads as TGTGCCAGCAGCTTGGGGTCAGGACTGGACGAGCAGTACTTC. Looking up the rest from reference TRBV7-9 and TRBJ2-7 gives the full variable domain: DTGVSQNPRHKITKRGQNVTFRCDPISEHNRLYWYRQTLGQGPEFLTYFQNEAQLEKSRLLSDRFSAERPKGSFSTLEIQRTEQGDSAMYLCASSLGSGLDEQYFGPGTRLTVT.